The entry below describes one T cell receptor beta chain. Antigen: not known. The data were taken from a study of T cell responses to AZD1222 COVID-19 vaccine. Regarding the study as a whole: Compared with day 0, the breadth and depth of the Spike-specific TCR repertoire rose significantly after two doses of AZD1222. Among those given AZD1222, only 5 to 7 were seropositive at baseline. Clonal diversity may have been underestimated in mostly white British donors.

Clones were sequenced by immunoSEQ multiplex PCR, and TCRdb holds only the in-frame ones, with some missing. The sample has more than 95,000 clones; 75% to 90% are singletons. Per the germline V gene, CDR1 is MNHEY and CDR2 is SVGAGI. CDR3 size: 10 residues. The ends were cut back, 6 bases at V and 6 bases at J, with 2 bases in the middle. The sample was peripheral blood, taken on day 0 of AZD1222 vaccination. The chain joins TRBV6-5 to TRBJ2-2; D is ambiguous. This clonotype originated in an adult in good health. In nucleotides, the CDR3 is TGTGCCAGCAGAGCCGGGGAGCTGTTTTTT. Translated, it gives CASRAGELFF.